This T cell receptor beta chain was profiled in a study of beta chain features in type 1 diabetes. The CDR3 sequence is 12 residues long. The V end was cut by 6 bases, the J end by 8 bases, with 13 bases between. CDR1 and CDR2 from the germline V gene are ENHRY and SYGVKD. This clone was found a few times. The antigen is not known. Each sorted population was over 95% pure. Study-wide results and limits: In type 1 diabetes patients, VDJ junctions had fewer insertions; deletions at these junctions were more frequent. In every one of the four CD4+ subsets, TCRB CDR3s were moderately but significantly shorter in Type 1 diabetes patients.

Investigators reverse transcribed all isolated RNA, so they sequenced expressed TCRB transcripts. Sequenced by immunoSEQ multiplex PCR; TCRdb stores in-frame clones only, minus some. The sample records hundreds of thousands of clones, 30% being singletons. This receptor was obtained from a man between 18 and 35 years old in good health. The rearrangement joins TRBV10-3 to TRBJ2-5; a possible D gene is TRBD2 (5 bases). Sequencing used naive CD4+ T cells from blood. CDR3 in amino acids: CAISSNRETQYF. The CDR3, as DNA: TGTGCCATCAGCTCTAACCGGGAAACCCAGTACTTC.